A selection of T cell receptor beta chains follows, all from one sample in a study of shared clonotypes between healthy human individuals. TCRdb keeps only in-frame clones here, not all; method: immunoSEQ multiplex PCR. The sample lists about 1.5 million clones, 95% to 99% seen once, with about 0.4% in the top ten. Specimen: naive CD4+ T cells sorted from blood. The receptors here all came from a man under 40 in good health. The CDR3 runs from the conserved cysteine through the conserved F or W.

V: TRBV6-1
J: TRBJ1-2
CDR3: CASSEQGENYGYTF

V: TRBV7-2
J: TRBJ2-1
CDR3: CASSLGLAGGDYNEQFF

V: TRBV10-2
J: TRBJ2-1
CDR3: CASSDWGTYNEQFF

V: TRBV19
J: TRBJ2-2
CDR3: CATRDPSSGRAGELFF

V: TRBV5-1
J: TRBJ2-3
CDR3: CASSRTPVGLAGRTDTQYF

V: TRBV9
J: TRBJ2-2
CDR3: CASSVGVTGGLNTGELFF

V: TRBV5-4
J: TRBJ2-5
CDR3: CASKENGEYQETQYF

V: TRBV7-8
J: TRBJ2-1
CDR3: CASSFRTSGKSSYNEQFF

V: TRBV6-1
J: TRBJ2-1
CDR3: CASSDSLLPYNEQFF

V: TRBV7-9
J: TRBJ2-1
CDR3: CASSLWESSGTMFF

V: TRBV28
J: TRBJ2-7
CDR3: CASSLIGDRAPYEQYF

V: TRBV7-9
J: TRBJ2-2
CDR3: CASSAPGQGAGELFF

V: TRBV14
J: TRBJ2-1
CDR3: CASSQELAGGGSEQFF

V: TRBV2
J: TRBJ2-3
CDR3: CASRPDSITQYF

V: TRBV7-9
J: TRBJ2-2
CDR3: CASSKNTGELFF

V: TRBV10-1
J: TRBJ2-3
CDR3: CASSGDRAFTQYF

V: TRBV14
J: TRBJ2-7
CDR3: CASSQLGQLYEQYF

V: TRBV10-1
J: TRBJ2-5
CDR3: CASSDRVQETQYF

V: TRBV15
J: TRBJ2-7
CDR3: CATSGAGTAPRGEQYF

V: TRBV9
J: TRBJ2-1
CDR3: CASSVDLGGSYEQFF

V: TRBV2
J: TRBJ2-7
CDR3: CASSDQRFKYEQYF

V: TRBV10-3
J: TRBJ2-1
CDR3: CAISGRKGNEQFF

V: TRBV5-4
J: TRBJ2-5
CDR3: CASSLWAVQETQYF

V: TRBV5-1
J: TRBJ1-4
CDR3: CASSLTSGVNEKLFF

V: TRBV25-1
J: TRBJ1-2
CDR3: CASSDGGGFYGYTF

V: TRBV6-6
J: TRBJ2-7
CDR3: CATGRRGREQYF

V: TRBV6-4
J: TRBJ2-1
CDR3: CASSEGLANNEQFF

V: TRBV27
J: TRBJ2-5
CDR3: CASRTVNQETQYF

V: TRBV9
J: TRBJ2-2
CDR3: CASSVGLAGGGTGELFF

V: TRBV25-1
J: TRBJ1-2
CDR3: CASSDTGSGGYTF

V: TRBV10-1
J: TRBJ2-1
CDR3: CASSELLYNEQFF

V: TRBV29-1
J: TRBJ2-5
CDR3: CSVSGGAQETQYF